The 23 T cell receptor beta chains reported below all come from one sample, sequenced in a study of CD4 and CD8 cells across lung adenocarcinoma regions. TCRdb re-analysed the PCR reads in MiXCR, keeping a single row per CDR3 protein. The sample holds 4,000 to 5,500 distinct CDR3 sequences, 60% seen once. Source material: CD4+ T cells from the center of a lung tumor. Receptor source: a male donor with lung adenocarcinoma. The CD4 and CD8 labels of this study may be unreliable.

The genes are TRBV6-1 and TRBJ2-5; D gene unclear. CDR3 length equals 14 residues. The germline CDR1 and CDR2 sequences are MNHNS and SASEGT. CDR3: CAGSAGRGPDTQYF. DNA for the CDR3: TGTGCGGGCAGTGCTGGCCGCGGCCCAGATACCCAGTACTTC.

CDR3 sequence: CASSPRQGAADIQYF. The CDR3 DNA sequence: TGTGCCAGCAGTCCGAGGCAGGGGGCAGCGGACATTCAGTACTTC. V is TRBV6-1 and J is TRBJ2-4, with TRBD1 identical over 8 bases. From germline, CDR1 is MNHNS and CDR2 SASEGT. Trimming at V came to 5 bases and at J to 8 bases, leaving 11 bases not matched to a gene. There are 15 residues in the CDR3.

The chain has TRBV7-2 and TRBJ2-3; D call uncertain. V was pared by 5 bases and J by 5 bases, with 11 bases between. CDR1 SGHTA and CDR2 FQGNSA come from the germline V gene. The CDR3 is made up of 13 amino acids. CDR3 DNA: TGTGCCAGCAGCCCCCGAATGGGAGATACGCAGTATTTT. Translation gives CASSPRMGDTQYF.

This clonotype was detected only a few times. The V call is TRBV5-1, the J call TRBJ2-2, with D perhaps matching TRBD1 (6 bases). CDR3 length: 16 amino acids. Trimming pared 5 bases from V and 4 bases from J, leaving 18 bases between. Per germline, CDR1 SGHRS and CDR2 YFSETQ. The CDR3 DNA is TGCGCCAGCAGGGCGAGCCAGGGGCTATTCACCGGGGAGCTGTTTTTT. Protein sequence: CASRASQGLFTGELFF. Full variable domain (remainder filled in from reference TRBV5-1 and TRBJ2-2): KAGVTQTPRYLIKTRGQQVTLSCSPISGHRSVSWYQQTPGQGLQFLFEYFSETQRNKGNFPGRFSGRQFSNSRSEMNVSTLELGDSALYLCASRASQGLFTGELFFGEGSRLTVL.

This clonotype came up a few times. The chain uses TRBV27 and TRBJ1-1, with D possibly matching TRBD1 (6 bases). Germline CDR1 MNHEY, CDR2 SMNVEV (reference sequence). The ends were cut back, 1 base at V and 1 base at J, with 19 bases in the middle. The CDR3 runs 18 residues. CDR3 nucleotide sequence: TGTGCCAGCAGTTTATGGGCACCCCGACACAGGGAGAACACTGAAGCTTTCTTT. It is translated as CASSLWAPRHRENTEAFF.

The V gene is TRBV6-1, the J gene TRBJ2-3; 8 bases are shared with TRBD2. The CDR3 length is 16 residues. V lost 7 bases to trimming and J lost 9 bases; unmatched junction nucleotides: 18. CDR1 and CDR2 from the germline V gene are MNHNS and SASEGT. This CDR3 is CASTETAGGPMRTQYF. CDR3 nucleotides: TGTGCCAGCACTGAGACTGCGGGGGGCCCTATGAGGACGCAGTATTTT.

A word on this clonotype: A junction boundary mismatches the germline segment, possibly from a read error. The rearrangement uses TRBV10-3 and TRBJ1-1; D is unresolved. This CDR3 region has 12 residues. The germline CDR1 and CDR2 sequences are ENHRY and SYGVKD. CDR3: CASSEDLTEAFF. The CDR3, as DNA: TGTGCCAGCAGTGAGGACCTCACTGAAGCTTTCTTT.

A remark on this clonotype: A read error is possible here, since a much larger clone lies one base away. The chain employs TRBV6-1 and TRBJ1-2; D might be TRBD1 (5 bases). CDR1 is MNHNS and CDR2 is SASEGT in the germline V gene. V lost 5 bases, J lost 2 bases, and 18 bases lay in between. The CDR3 sequence is 16 residues long. DNA for the CDR3: TGTGCCAGCAGTACCGGGGGGGGTAACATAAACTATGGCTACACCTTC. It translates to CASSTGGGNINYGYTF.

The table lists this clonotype with a few counts. Given a much more abundant clone one base away, this may be a read error. The V and J genes are TRBV10-3 and TRBJ2-1; TRBD1 is a possible D gene (5 bases). Judging by the DNA end, TRBJ2-5 fits better; the J call may be wrong. CDR1 is ENHRY and CDR2 is SYGVKD in the germline V gene. The CDR3 is 20 residues long. CDR3 in DNA: TGTGCCACACAACACTTGGGCCTCTCATGGAACAGGCTACACCAAGAGACCCAGTACTTC. It is translated as CATQHLGLSWNRLHQETQYF.

This clonotype was detected once. The chain uses TRBV6-5 and TRBJ2-1, with D perhaps TRBD1 (5 bases). V lost 4 bases to trimming and J lost 10 bases, with 8 bases between them. Germline CDR1 is MNHEY and CDR2 is SVGAGI. This CDR3 comprises 11 residues. The CDR3 is CASSLRGEQFF. The CDR3, as DNA: TGTGCCAGCAGTTTAAGGGGCGAGCAGTTCTTC.

Concerning this clonotype itself: Likely a read error: the CDR3 ends without its conserved phenylalanine or tryptophan. Because the CDR3's place on the DNA is in doubt, the DNA is left out and the CDR3 is given as listed by TCRdb. The rearrangement uses TRBV22-1 and TRBJ1-2. TRBV22-1 is deemed a pseudogene. The CDR3 comprises 9 residues, both ends counted. This CDR3 is CPGIGRAHV.

V usage is TRBV7-8 and J usage is TRBJ2-1, with 9 bases that match TRBD1. The DNA end favors TRBJ2-7, so the J call may be wrong. Germline lookup yields CDR1 SGHVS and CDR2 FQNEAQ. The CDR3 contains 14 residues. Here the CDR3 reads CASSSGTGGAEQYF. As DNA, the CDR3 is TGTGCCAGCAGCTCTGGAACAGGGGGCGCCGAGCAGTACTTC.

The gene calls are TRBV6-4 and TRBJ2-1; 8 bases agree with TRBD2. The germline CDR1 and CDR2 sequences are MRHNA and SNTAGT. J lost 9 bases, V lost 6 bases, and 10 bases had no gene match. The CDR3 contains 14 residues. The CDR3 sequence: CASSPGLASGEQFF. For the CDR3, the DNA is TGTGCCAGCAGCCCCGGACTAGCTTCGGGTGAGCAGTTCTTC.

The gene calls are TRBV3-1 and TRBJ2-7; the D gene is possibly TRBD1 (6 bases). This CDR3 is 15 amino acids long. V lost 1 base and J 0 bases, leaving 10 bases between the germline ends. Germline loops: CDR1 LGHDT, CDR2 YNNKEL (reference sequence). This CDR3 is CASSQGSRGSYEQYF. DNA of the CDR3: TGTGCCAGCAGCCAAGGTTCCAGGGGCTCCTACGAGCAGTACTTC.

The chain carries TRBV6-6 and TRBJ2-1; a weak D match, TRBD1 (5 bases). This CDR3 has 16 residues. Trimming took 0 bases from V and 6 from J, leaving 15 bases between them. The germline gives CDR1 MNHNY, CDR2 SVGAGI (reference sequence). Here the CDR3 DNA reads TGTGCCAGCAGTTACTCCAGTTCAGGGTGGGGCAATGAGCAGTTCTTC. This encodes CASSYSSSGWGNEQFF.

This clonotype has just one count. The junction and the germline gene differ at one end; a read error may be behind it. The CDR3 DNA reads as TGTGCCAGGGGTTACGGGGAGACTGGGGAAGAGACGCAGTATTTC. It yields the protein CARGYGETGEETQYF. This sequence joins TRBV6-5 and TRBJ2-5, with a weak D call TRBD2 (5 bases). This CDR3 contains 15 residues. The germline V gene has CDR1 MNHEY and CDR2 SVGAGI.

The rearrangement uses TRBV6-1 and TRBJ2-1, with a possible D match to TRBD1 (6 bases). The closer fit of TRBJ2-5 to the DNA end suggests the J call may be wrong. CDR3 length: 15 amino acids. Germline V gene sequence: CDR1 MNHNS, CDR2 SASEGT. Here the CDR3 reads CASSPNRAQGETQYF. In nucleotides, the CDR3 is TGTGCCAGCAGCCCAAACAGGGCGCAGGGGGAGACCCAGTACTTC.

Only one count was recorded for this clonotype. One end of the junction is discordant with germline, which a read error may explain. This chain joins TRBV6-5 and TRBJ2-3; D is perhaps TRBD1 (6 bases). The CDR3 is made up of 15 amino acids. Germline V lookup: CDR1 MNHEY, CDR2 SVGAGI. The CDR3 bases are TGTGCCAGGGGTTATGGGGGCTGTGACCCAGAGACGCAGTATTTT. It encodes CARGYGGCDPETQYF.

The chain links TRBV10-2 to TRBJ2-1; 11 nucleotides align to TRBD2. Trimming removed 10 bases from V and 5 bases from J; junction bases left unmatched: 7. The CDR3 is made up of 14 amino acids. Per the germline V gene, CDR1 is WSHSY and CDR2 is SAAADI. CDR3 loop: CAIGTSGHDNEQFF. DNA of the CDR3: TGCGCCATCGGGACTAGCGGACATGACAATGAGCAGTTCTTC.

The chain combines TRBV6-1 with TRBJ1-5, with D hard to call. CDR1 and CDR2 (germline): MNHNS, SASEGT. Trimming left V 2 bases short and J 3 bases short, with 11 bases between. The CDR3 is 15 residues long. The CDR3 reads CASSERVGFNQPQHF. The CDR3 DNA follows: TGTGCCAGCAGTGAACGGGTCGGATTCAATCAGCCCCAGCATTTT.

Notes on this clonotype: Since the CDR3 does not end with the conserved phenylalanine or tryptophan, this likely comes from a read error. It is unclear where the CDR3 begins or ends on the DNA, so no DNA is shown, and the CDR3 is as TCRdb lists it. The rearrangement links TRBV11-2 to TRBJ2-6; the D segment call TRBD2 is taken from the table without a DNA check. Germline V CDR1 and CDR2: SGHAT, FQNNGV. The CDR3 extends over 18 residues, inclusive of both ends. This CDR3 reads CASSLRLAGVLWGQRPDL.

This clonotype is termed large. J is TRBJ1-2 and V is TRBV6-1; D is possibly TRBD1 (6 bases). Trimming removed 0 bases from V and 4 bases from J, with 6 bases in between. This CDR3 region has 13 residues. Germline CDR1 is MNHNS and CDR2 is SASEGT. The CDR3 loop reads CASSEAGGYGYTF. Here the CDR3 DNA reads TGTGCCAGCAGTGAAGCAGGGGGCTATGGCTACACCTTC.

V gene TRBV6-4 combines with J gene TRBJ2-1; D ambiguous. The DNA end is a closer match to TRBJ2-5, so the J assignment may be wrong. The germline CDR1 and CDR2 sequences are MRHNA and SNTAGT. This CDR3 is built from 15 residues. The CDR3 DNA reads as TGTGCCAGCAGAAACTGCTACCTTTGCCTTAAGACCCAGTACTTC. As protein: CASRNCYLCLKTQYF.